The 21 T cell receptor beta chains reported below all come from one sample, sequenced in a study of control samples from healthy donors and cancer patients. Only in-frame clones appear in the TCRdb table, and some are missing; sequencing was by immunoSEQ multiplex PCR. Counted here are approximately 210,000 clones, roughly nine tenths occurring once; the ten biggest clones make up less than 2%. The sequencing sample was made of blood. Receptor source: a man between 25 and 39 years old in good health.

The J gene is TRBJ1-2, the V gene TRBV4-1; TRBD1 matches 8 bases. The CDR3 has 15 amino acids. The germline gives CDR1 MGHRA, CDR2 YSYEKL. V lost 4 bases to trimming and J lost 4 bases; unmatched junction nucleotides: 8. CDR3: CASSPRTGFVYGYTF. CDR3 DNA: TGCGCCAGCAGCCCCAGGACAGGGTTTGTCTATGGCTACACCTTC.

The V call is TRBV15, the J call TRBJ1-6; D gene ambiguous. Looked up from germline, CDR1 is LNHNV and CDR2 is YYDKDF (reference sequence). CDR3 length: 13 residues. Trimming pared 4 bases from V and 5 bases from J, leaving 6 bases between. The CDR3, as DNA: TGTGCCACCAGCACCAGCGATAATTCACCCCTCCACTTT. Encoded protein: CATSTSDNSPLHF.

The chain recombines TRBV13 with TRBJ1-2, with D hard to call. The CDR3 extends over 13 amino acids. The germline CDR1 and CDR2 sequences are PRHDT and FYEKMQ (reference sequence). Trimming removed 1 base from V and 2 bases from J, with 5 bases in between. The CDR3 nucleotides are TGTGCCAGCAGCTTAGTAGGGAACTATGGCTACACCTTC. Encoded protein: CASSLVGNYGYTF.

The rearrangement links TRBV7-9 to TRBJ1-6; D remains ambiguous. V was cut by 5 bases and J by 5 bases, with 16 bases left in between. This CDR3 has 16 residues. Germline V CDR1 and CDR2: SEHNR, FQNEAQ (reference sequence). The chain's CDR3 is CASSDTLRLDNSPLHF. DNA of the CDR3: TGTGCCAGCAGCGATACACTACGTTTGGATAATTCACCCCTCCACTTT.

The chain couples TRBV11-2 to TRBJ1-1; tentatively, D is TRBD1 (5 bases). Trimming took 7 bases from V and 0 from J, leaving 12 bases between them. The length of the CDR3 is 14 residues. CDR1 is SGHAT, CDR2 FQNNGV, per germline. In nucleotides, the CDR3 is TGTGCCAGCAACTCGGGGGTAGTGAACACTGAAGCTTTCTTT. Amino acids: CASNSGVVNTEAFF.

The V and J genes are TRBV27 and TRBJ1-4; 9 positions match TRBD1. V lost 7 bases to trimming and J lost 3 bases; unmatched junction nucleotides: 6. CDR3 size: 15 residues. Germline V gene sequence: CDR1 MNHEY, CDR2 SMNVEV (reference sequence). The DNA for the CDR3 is TGTGCCAGCACCCTGACAGGGGGTCCTAATGAAAAACTGTTTTTT. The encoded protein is CASTLTGGPNEKLFF.

The CDR3 nucleotides are TGTGCCAGCAGAGAGGACAGGGAAATTCTTGGAGATACGCAGTATTTT. Its protein product is CASREDREILGDTQYF. The rearrangement joins TRBV2 to TRBJ2-3, with TRBD1 identical over 8 bases. This CDR3 is 16 amino acids long. Germline CDR1 SNHLY, CDR2 FYNNEI. V was pared by 6 bases and J by 5 bases, with 13 bases of the junction left unmatched. The full variable domain, rest sourced from reference TRBV2 and TRBJ2-3, is EPEVTQTPSHQVTQMGQEVILRCVPISNHLYFYWYRQILGQKVEFLVSFYNNEISEKSEIFDDQFSVERPDGSNFTLKIRSTKLEDSAMYFCASREDREILGDTQYFGPGTRLTVL.

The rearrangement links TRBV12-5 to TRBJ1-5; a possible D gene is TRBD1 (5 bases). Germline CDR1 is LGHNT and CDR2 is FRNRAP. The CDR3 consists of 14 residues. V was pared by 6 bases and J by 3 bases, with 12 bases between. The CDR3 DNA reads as TGTGCTAGTGGCCGGGGGGAAAACAATCAGCCCCAGCATTTT. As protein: CASGRGENNQPQHF. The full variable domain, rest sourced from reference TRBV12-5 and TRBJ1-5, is DARVTQTPRHKVTEMGQEVTMRCQPILGHNTVFWYRQTMMQGLELLAYFRNRAPLDDSGMPKDRFSAEMPDATLATLKIQPSEPRDSAVYFCASGRGENNQPQHFGDGTRLSIL.

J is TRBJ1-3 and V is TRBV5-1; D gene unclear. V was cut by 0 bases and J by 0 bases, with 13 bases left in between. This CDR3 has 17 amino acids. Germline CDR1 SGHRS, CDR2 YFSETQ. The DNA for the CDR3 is TGCGCCAGCAGCTTGGATGAGACACCGAGCTCTGGAAACACCATATATTTT. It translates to CASSLDETPSSGNTIYF.

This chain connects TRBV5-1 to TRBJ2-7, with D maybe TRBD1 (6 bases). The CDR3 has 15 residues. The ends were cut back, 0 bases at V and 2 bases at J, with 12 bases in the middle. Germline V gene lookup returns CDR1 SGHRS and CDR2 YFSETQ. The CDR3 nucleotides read TGCGCCAGCAGCTTGGGACAGGAGAGGGCCTACGAGCAGTACTTC. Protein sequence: CASSLGQERAYEQYF. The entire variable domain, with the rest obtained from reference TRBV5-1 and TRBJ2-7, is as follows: KAGVTQTPRYLIKTRGQQVTLSCSPISGHRSVSWYQQTPGQGLQFLFEYFSETQRNKGNFPGRFSGRQFSNSRSEMNVSTLELGDSALYLCASSLGQERAYEQYFGPGTRLTVT.

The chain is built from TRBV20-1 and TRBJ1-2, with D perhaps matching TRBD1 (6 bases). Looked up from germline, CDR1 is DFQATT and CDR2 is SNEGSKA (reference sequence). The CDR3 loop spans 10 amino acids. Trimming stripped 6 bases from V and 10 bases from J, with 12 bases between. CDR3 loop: CSAGRGDYTF. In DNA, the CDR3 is TGCAGTGCAGGGAGGGGGGACTACACCTTC.

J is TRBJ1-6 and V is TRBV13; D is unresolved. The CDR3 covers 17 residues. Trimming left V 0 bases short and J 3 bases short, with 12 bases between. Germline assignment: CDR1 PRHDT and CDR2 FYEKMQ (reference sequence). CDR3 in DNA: TGTGCCAGCAGCTTAGGGGGGAGCGGGTACTATAATTCACCCCTCCACTTT. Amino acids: CASSLGGSGYYNSPLHF. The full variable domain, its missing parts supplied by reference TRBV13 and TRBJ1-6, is AAGVIQSPRHLIKEKRETATLKCYPIPRHDTVYWYQQGPGQDPQFLISFYEKMQSDKGSIPDRFSAQQFSDYHSELNMSSLELGDSALYFCASSLGGSGYYNSPLHFGNGTRLTVT.

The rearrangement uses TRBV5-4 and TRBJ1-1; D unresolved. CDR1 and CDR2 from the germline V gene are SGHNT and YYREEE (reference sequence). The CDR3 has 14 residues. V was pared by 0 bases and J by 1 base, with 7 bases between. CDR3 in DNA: TGTGCCAGCAGCTTGGCGCAGAAGAACACTGAAGCTTTCTTT. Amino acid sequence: CASSLAQKNTEAFF.

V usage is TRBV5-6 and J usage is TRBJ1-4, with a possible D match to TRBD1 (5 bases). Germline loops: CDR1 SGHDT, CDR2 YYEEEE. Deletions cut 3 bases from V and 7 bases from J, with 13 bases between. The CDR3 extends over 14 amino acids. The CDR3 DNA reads TGTGCCAGCAGCTCTATATATGGGGGTGAAAAACTGTTTTTT. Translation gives CASSSIYGGEKLFF.

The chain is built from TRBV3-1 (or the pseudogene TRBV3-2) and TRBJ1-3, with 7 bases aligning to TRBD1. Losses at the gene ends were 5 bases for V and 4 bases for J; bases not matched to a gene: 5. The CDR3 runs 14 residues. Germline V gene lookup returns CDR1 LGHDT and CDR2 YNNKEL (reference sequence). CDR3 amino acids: CASSGRGQGNTIYF. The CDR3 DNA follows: TGTGCCAGCAGCGGGCGGGGACAGGGAAACACCATATATTTT.

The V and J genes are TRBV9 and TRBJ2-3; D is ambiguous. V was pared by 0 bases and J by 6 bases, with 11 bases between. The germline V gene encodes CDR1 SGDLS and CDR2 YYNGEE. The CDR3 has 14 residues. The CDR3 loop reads CASSVERGTDTQYF. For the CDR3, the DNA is TGTGCCAGCAGCGTAGAACGCGGAACTGATACGCAGTATTTT. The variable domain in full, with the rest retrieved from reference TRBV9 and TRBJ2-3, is DSGVTQTPKHLITATGQRVTLRCSPRSGDLSVYWYQQSLDQGLQFLIQYYNGEERAKGNILERFSAQQFPDLHSELNLSSLELGDSALYFCASSVERGTDTQYFGPGTRLTVL.

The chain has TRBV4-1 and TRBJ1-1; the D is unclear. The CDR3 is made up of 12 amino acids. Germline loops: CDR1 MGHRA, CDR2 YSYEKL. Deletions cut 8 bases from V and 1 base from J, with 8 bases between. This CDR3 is CASGGGNTEAFF. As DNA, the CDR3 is TGCGCCAGCGGAGGTGGGAACACTGAAGCTTTCTTT.

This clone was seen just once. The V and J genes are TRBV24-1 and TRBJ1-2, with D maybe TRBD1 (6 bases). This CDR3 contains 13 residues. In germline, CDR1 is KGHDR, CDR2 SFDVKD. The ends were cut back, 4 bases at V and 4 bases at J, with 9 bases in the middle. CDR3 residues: CATSEGGAYGYTF. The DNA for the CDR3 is TGTGCCACCAGTGAAGGGGGTGCCTATGGCTACACCTTC.

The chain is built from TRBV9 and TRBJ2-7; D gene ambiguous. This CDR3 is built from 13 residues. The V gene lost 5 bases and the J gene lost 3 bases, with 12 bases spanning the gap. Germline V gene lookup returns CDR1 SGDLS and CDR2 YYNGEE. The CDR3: CASSGVDLYEQYF. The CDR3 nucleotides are TGTGCCAGCAGTGGGGTTGACCTCTACGAGCAGTACTTC.

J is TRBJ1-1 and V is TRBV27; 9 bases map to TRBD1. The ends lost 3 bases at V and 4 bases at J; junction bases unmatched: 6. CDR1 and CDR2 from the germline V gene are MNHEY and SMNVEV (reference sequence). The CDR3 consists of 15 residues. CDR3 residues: CASSFATGGGTEAFF. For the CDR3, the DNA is TGTGCCAGCAGTTTCGCCACAGGGGGCGGCACTGAAGCTTTCTTT.

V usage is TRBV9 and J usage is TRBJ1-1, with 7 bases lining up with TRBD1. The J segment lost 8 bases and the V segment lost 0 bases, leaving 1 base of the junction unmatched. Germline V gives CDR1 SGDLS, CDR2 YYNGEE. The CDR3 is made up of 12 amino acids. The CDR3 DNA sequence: TGTGCCAGCAGCGTAGAGGGACAGGAAGCTTTCTTT. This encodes CASSVEGQEAFF.